This record covers a single TCR beta chain. These data belong to a study of cytomegalovirus exposure and HLA in healthy donors. Germline values: CDR1 GTSNPN, CDR2 SVGIG (reference sequence). The CDR3 runs to 21 residues. The ends were cut back, 0 bases at V and 4 bases at J, with 30 bases in the middle. The assay was immunoSEQ multiplex PCR, and TCRdb's table has in-frame clones only and misses some. The sample consists of 130,000 to 150,000 clones, roughly 86% of them appearing once. The chain couples TRBV30 to TRBJ2-2; tentative D call: TRBD1 (5 bases). This receptor was identified in a man younger than 35 in good health and CMV-seropositive. Sequenced material: PBMCs. The CDR3 sequence is CAWSVPGPVISTEFGTGELFF. The CDR3 nucleotides are TGTGCCTGGAGTGTACCAGGCCCCGTAATCTCGACAGAGTTCGGCACCGGGGAGCTGTTTTTT.